This T cell receptor (beta chain) is drawn from a study of shared clonotypes between healthy human individuals. Whole-study findings and limits: Rarefaction curves obtained for sorted subsets showed sequencing incomplete despite large depth. Researchers sampled only blood; tissue repertoires likely differ.

The genomic DNA of each subset was split evenly across several immunoSEQ plates. Assay used: immunoSEQ multiplex PCR; TCRdb lists only in-frame clones, some missing. This table has fewer than 1.6 million clones, about 98.5% appearing once. Naive CD45RA+ and memory CD45RA-negative subsets were split from CD4+ cells. Germline V gene sequence: CDR1 SGHDT, CDR2 YYEEEE. The V end was cut by 0 bases, the J end by 2 bases, with 6 bases between. The CDR3 is 14 residues long. About this clone itself: Its target is not known.

This clonotype originated in a man under 40 in good health. The sequencing sample was made of naive CD4+ T cells sorted from blood. Indicated subset: CD45RA+ positively selected. The chain has TRBV5-6 and TRBJ2-1; D is uncertain. The CDR3 reads CASSLGQTYNEQFF. CDR3 sequence (DNA): TGTGCCAGCAGCTTGGGGCAGACCTACAATGAGCAGTTCTTC.